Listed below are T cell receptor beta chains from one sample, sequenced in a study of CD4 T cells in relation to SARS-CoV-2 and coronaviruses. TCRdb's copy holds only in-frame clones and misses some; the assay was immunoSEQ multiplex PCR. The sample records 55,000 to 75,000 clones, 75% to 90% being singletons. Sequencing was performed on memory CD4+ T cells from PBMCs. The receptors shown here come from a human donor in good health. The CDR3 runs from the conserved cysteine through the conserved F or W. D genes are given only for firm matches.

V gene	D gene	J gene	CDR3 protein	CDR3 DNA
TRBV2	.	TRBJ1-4	CTQAGSSDNEKLFF	TGTACCCAGGCTGGATCCTCTGATAATGAAAAACTGTTTTTT
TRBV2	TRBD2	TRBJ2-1	CASNEETSGVQFF	TGTGCCAGCAATGAGGAGACTAGCGGGGTGCAGTTCTTC
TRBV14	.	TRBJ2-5	CASSTSWETQYF	TGTGCCAGCAGCACTAGCTGGGAGACCCAGTACTTC
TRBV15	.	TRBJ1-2	CATSNRTRSGYTF	TGTGCCACCAGCAATCGCACCAGGTCTGGCTACACCTTC
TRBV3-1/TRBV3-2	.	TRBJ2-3	CASSQGRTTDTQYF	TGTGCCAGCAGCCAAGGACGGACAACAGATACGCAGTATTTT
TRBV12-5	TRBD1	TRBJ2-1	CASGLGGTGGHEQFF	TGTGCTAGTGGTTTGGGAGGGACAGGGGGGCATGAGCAGTTCTTC
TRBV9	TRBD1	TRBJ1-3	CASSSRTGGNTIYF	TGTGCCAGCAGCTCTCGGACAGGAGGTAACACCATATATTTT
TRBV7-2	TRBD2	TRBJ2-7	CASSSLLAGGGEQYF	TGTGCCAGCAGTTCTCTACTAGCGGGGGGAGGGGAGCAGTACTTC
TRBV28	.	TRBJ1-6	CASSSKSDRYNSPLHF	TGTGCCAGCAGTTCCAAGTCGGACCGCTATAATTCACCCCTCCACTTT
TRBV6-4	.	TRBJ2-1	CASSQMGPGPLSSYNEQFF	TGTGCCAGCAGCCAGATGGGACCGGGTCCCTTAAGCTCCTACAATGAGCAGTTCTTC
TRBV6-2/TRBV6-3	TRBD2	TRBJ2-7	CASSYVRGGLYEQYF	TGTGCCAGCAGTTACGTGCGGGGGGGCCTCTACGAGCAGTACTTC
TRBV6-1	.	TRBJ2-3	CASSDGLDTQYF	TGTGCCAGCAGTGACGGCCTGGATACGCAGTATTTT
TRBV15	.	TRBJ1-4	CATSRPGTDEGKLFF	TGTGCCACCAGCAGACCCGGGACGGATGAGGGAAAACTGTTTTTT
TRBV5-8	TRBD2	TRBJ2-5	CASSLSGTSGETQYF	TGTGCCAGCAGCTTGTCCGGGACTAGCGGGGAGACCCAGTACTTC
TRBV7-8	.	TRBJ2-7	CASSLGSGYEQYF	TGTGCCAGCAGCTTAGGTTCTGGTTACGAGCAGTACTTC
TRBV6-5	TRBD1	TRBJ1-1	CAIDRVLTTEAFF	TGTGCCATTGACAGGGTTTTGACCACTGAAGCTTTCTTT
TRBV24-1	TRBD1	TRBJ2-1	CATSEPKGQDYNEQFF	TGTGCCACCAGTGAGCCGAAGGGACAGGACTACAATGAGCAGTTCTTC
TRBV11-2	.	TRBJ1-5	CASSLVGGRGGTGPQHF	TGTGCCAGCAGCTTAGTGGGGGGGAGGGGAGGCACAGGGCCCCAGCATTTT
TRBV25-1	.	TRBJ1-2	CASSEYEVAGPYGYTF	TGTGCCAGCAGTGAATATGAGGTGGCGGGGCCCTATGGCTACACCTTC
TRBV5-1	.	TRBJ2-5	CASSLARRQETQYF	TGCGCCAGCAGCTTGGCCCGGAGACAAGAGACCCAGTACTTC